This T cell receptor beta chain is from a study of blood T cell repertoires in COVID-19. In the study overall: Sites across the United States, Italy and Spain contributed samples from acute and convalescent COVID-19. Sources were T cells, B-cell-depleted T cells, or PBMCs; the material itself was cDNA or gDNA.

Methods used by the authors: The assay estimated nucleated cells by amplifying reference gene primers. Here immunoSEQ multiplex PCR was the method, and the copy in TCRdb shows in-frame clones only, minus some. D and trimming come from the DNA, and the V and J calls and clone size come from that table. The sample lists some 120,000 clones; approximately 90% were seen once. CDR3 length: 13 amino acids. The rearrangement links TRBV21-1 to TRBJ1-4. TRBV21-1 is tagged as a pseudogene. This clonotype was obtained from a man in his fifties with COVID-19, enrolled during active disease. The sequencing input was peripheral blood. CDR3 sequence (DNA): TGTGCCAGCAGCAAAACCAGGAGGGAAAAACTGTTTTTT. Residues: CASSKTRREKLFF.